These 3 T cell receptor beta chains came from one sample sequenced in a study of shared clonotypes between healthy human individuals. Produced via immunoSEQ multiplex PCR; TCRdb's table is partial and in-frame only. The table shows approximately 1,500,000 clones, with 95% to 99% occurring only once. The material sequenced was naive CD4+ T cells sorted from blood. The subset is: CD45RA+ positively selected. Receptors were obtained from a man younger than 45 in good health.

This chain joins TRBV29-1 and TRBJ2-2, with D hard to call. CDR1 and CDR2 from the germline V gene are SQVTM and ANQGSEA. The CDR3 is 13 residues long. Trimming removed 6 bases from V and 1 base from J, with 9 bases in between. CDR3 loop: CSVSTENTGELFF. As DNA, the CDR3 is TGCAGCGTGTCCACAGAGAACACCGGGGAGCTGTTTTTT.

V and J are TRBV28 and TRBJ2-1; TRBD2 might be the D (5 bases). The CDR3 consists of 14 residues. Germline V CDR1 and CDR2: MDHEN, SYDVKM. The V gene lost 4 bases and the J gene lost 3 bases, with 10 bases spanning the gap. This chain's CDR3 is CASSSPGIYNEQFF. For the CDR3, the DNA is TGTGCCAGCAGTTCTCCGGGGATCTACAATGAGCAGTTCTTC.

The gene calls are TRBV4-3 and TRBJ2-2, with 12 bases matching TRBD1. Per germline, CDR1 LGHNA and CDR2 YSLEER. J lost 6 bases, V lost 4 bases, and 3 bases had no gene match. This CDR3 has 15 amino acids. The DNA of the CDR3 is TGCGCCAGCAGCCGAGGGACAGGGGGCCCCGGGGAGCTGTTTTTT. Translation: CASSRGTGGPGELFF.